This TCR beta chain was profiled in a study of human T cells and chemical hapten exposure. In its sample, this clonotype was seen many times. TCRdb reprocessed the RACE reads via MiXCR and lists one record per CDR3 protein. The table includes about 41,000 distinct CDR3 sequences, 3% to 4% detected once. The time point was: patch test 1, 2 weeks after DPC sensitization. Treatment noted: therapeutic diphenylcyclopropenone sensitization with weekly scalp DPC. Unfractionated whole blood served as the source for total RNA extraction. Specimen: whole blood, collected in connection with sensitization to the hapten diphenylcyclopropenone (DPC). This TCR was sampled from a man aged 45-60 years with alopecia areata. Some clones in this sample may be carry-over from other donors' samples.

CDR3 DNA: TGTGCCAGCTCACCGCAAGCGGGACAGGGGGGGAATGAGCAGTTCTTC. Translating gives CASSPQAGQGGNEQFF. The gene calls are TRBV18 and TRBJ2-1; 11 bases fit TRBD1. J lost 7 bases, V lost 3 bases, and 8 bases had no gene match. The CDR3 has 16 residues. CDR1 is KGHSH and CDR2 is LQKENI in the germline V gene.